This TCR beta chain appears in the sequencing data of a study of tumor and adjacent non-tumor tissue in lung cancer. Overall study: Patients comprised some eleven adenocarcinoma, 2 squamous cell carcinoma and 1 small cell lung cancer. General study points: TCR diversity was significantly greater in tumor than normal lung tissue. Normal lung showed higher cumulative top 100 clone frequency than tumor.

A modified ARM-PCR protocol with three rounds of nested PCR amplified TCRbeta. TCRdb analysed the multiplex PCR reads with MiXCR anew, one entry per CDR3 protein. The table includes about 110,000 distinct CDR3 sequences, 75% detected once. CDR3 length: 16 amino acids. Germline CDR1 is SGHDT and CDR2 is YYEEEE. RNA was extracted from bulk tissue without any cell sorting. Between August and November 2014, newly diagnosed, chemotherapy-naive lung cancer patients underwent thoracic surgery in China. The count of this clonotype is one. Its antigen is not identified. Compared with germline, one end of the junction differs, possibly owing to a read error.

The source of this sequence is a woman in her sixties or seventies with non-small cell lung cancer. The sequencing input was lung tumor tissue. The chain employs TRBV5-6 and TRBJ2-1; D is unclear. For the CDR3, the DNA is TGTGCCAGCAACTTGTTGATGCATGCCTCCTACAATGAGCAGTTCTTC. Its translation is CASNLLMHASYNEQFF.